This T cell receptor (beta chain) was documented in a study of a mutant IDH1 vaccine in newly diagnosed glioma. About the research overall: Prior therapy was radiotherapy, temozolomide, or both; most received both. Week 35 held visit V12, while week 47 held visit V13. Study-wide results and caveats: Vaccine-induced immune responses occurred in more than 85% of patients.

Time point denoted: week 35, safety follow-up. Doses comprised 300 ug of mutant IDH1 20-mer peptide each, plus topical imiquimod. As to this clone: Its specificity is unknown.

Trimming left V 5 bases short and J 3 bases short, with 10 bases between. CDR3 size: 14 residues. The germline V gene encodes CDR1 MRHNA and CDR2 SNTAGT. Assay: immunoSEQ multiplex PCR; the TCRdb copy retains only in-frame clones and omits some. The sample has about 56,000 clones, about 86% seen once. This receptor was identified in a man aged 40-49 years with glioma. The specimen was PBMCs, collected from a glioma patient whose treatment included an IDH1 peptide vaccine. The rearrangement links TRBV6-4 to TRBJ2-2; TRBD2 is a possible D gene (6 bases). The CDR3 nucleotides are TGTGCCAGCAGTAAGGGACTTGACACCGGGGAGCTGTTTTTT. It specifies CASSKGLDTGELFF.